These 7 T cell receptor beta chains were sequenced from one sample in a study of blood T cells in healthy people across ages. A second PCR of about 7 to 12 cycles used a sample-barcoded 5' primer and a J-beta primer mix. TCRdb called the 5' RACE reads again in MiXCR, with one record for every CDR3 protein. The table includes 710,000 or so distinct CDR3 sequences, about 30% detected once. Sequences were obtained from blood. Receptor source: an elderly woman in good health.

This clonotype appeared many times. The rearrangement joins TRBV5-1 to TRBJ2-1, with D possibly being TRBD1 or TRBD2 (5 bases each). Germline-derived CDR1 and CDR2 are SGHRS and YFSETQ. V was pared by 4 bases and J by 10 bases, with 12 bases between. The CDR3 length is 12 residues. CDR3 nucleotide sequence: TGCGCCAGCAGCCCTGGGACCCACGAGCAGTTCTTC. Encoded protein: CASSPGTHEQFF.

The chain has TRBV20-1 and TRBJ1-5; D remains unclear. Trimming shortened V by 5 bases and J by 6 bases, and 17 bases separated the two germline ends. In germline, CDR1 is DFQATT, CDR2 SNEGSKA (reference sequence). The CDR3 runs 14 residues. The CDR3 nucleotides are TGCAGTGCTCCTGAAAGCTCCGGGGTTCAGCCCCAGCATTTT. Translated: CSAPESSGVQPQHF.

This clonotype was counted many times. The chain employs TRBV6-2 or TRBV6-3 and TRBJ2-1, with 12 bases identical to TRBD2. This CDR3 region has 16 residues. Germline CDR1 reads MNHEY; CDR2 reads SVGEGT. The J segment lost 7 bases and the V segment lost 6 bases, leaving 10 bases of the junction unmatched. CDR3 residues: CASRGPTSGGFNEQFF. The DNA of the CDR3 is TGTGCCAGCAGGGGTCCAACTAGCGGGGGGTTTAATGAGCAGTTCTTC.

This clonotype was counted ten times or more. The J gene is TRBJ2-1, the V gene TRBV29-1; a possible D gene is TRBD2 (5 bases). The germline V gene has CDR1 SQVTM and CDR2 ANQGSEA. V was pared by 4 bases and J by 3 bases, with 19 bases between. The CDR3 contains 16 residues. CDR3 DNA: TGCAGCGTTGGTGGACTGCATCTAAGTATCTACAATGAGCAGTTCTTC. It codes for CSVGGLHLSIYNEQFF.

The V gene is TRBV11-2, the J gene TRBJ1-1; possibly TRBD1 for D (5 bases). In germline, CDR1 is SGHAT, CDR2 FQNNGV. The CDR3 has 14 amino acids. V lost 1 base, J lost 3 bases, and 9 bases lay in between. The CDR3 reads CASSLVGPDTEAFF. CDR3 nucleotide sequence: TGTGCCAGCAGCTTAGTGGGACCAGACACTGAAGCTTTCTTT.

CDR3 DNA: TGTGCCGTCAACCAGGGAGAAACTGAAGCTTTCTTT. Its protein product is CAVNQGETEAFF. V gene TRBV10-3 combines with J gene TRBJ1-1; D is possibly TRBD1 (5 bases). V shed 11 bases and J shed 5 bases, with 15 bases lying between them. This CDR3 is 12 amino acids long. Per germline, CDR1 ENHRY and CDR2 SYGVKD.

This clonotype was counted at least ten times. The rearrangement uses TRBV7-8 and TRBJ1-2; 7 bases agree with TRBD1. From germline, CDR1 is SGHVS and CDR2 FQNEAQ. J gave up 4 bases and V 5 bases, and 4 bases lay outside the gene matches. The CDR3 has 13 amino acids. CDR3: CASSPRQGYGYTF. DNA of the CDR3: TGTGCCAGCAGCCCCCGACAGGGCTATGGCTACACCTTC.